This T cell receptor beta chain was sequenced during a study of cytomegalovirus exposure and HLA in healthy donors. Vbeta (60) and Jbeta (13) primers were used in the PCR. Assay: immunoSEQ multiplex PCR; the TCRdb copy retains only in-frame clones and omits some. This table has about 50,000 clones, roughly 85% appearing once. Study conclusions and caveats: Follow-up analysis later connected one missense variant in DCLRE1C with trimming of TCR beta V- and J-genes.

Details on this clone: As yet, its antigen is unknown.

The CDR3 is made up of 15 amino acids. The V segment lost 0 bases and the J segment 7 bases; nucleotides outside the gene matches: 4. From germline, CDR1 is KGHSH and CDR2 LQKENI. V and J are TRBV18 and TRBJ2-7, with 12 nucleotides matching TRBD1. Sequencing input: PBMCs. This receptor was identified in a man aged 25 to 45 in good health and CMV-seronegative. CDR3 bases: TGTGCCAGCTCACCACCGGGACAGGGGGCAGGGGAGCAGTACTTC. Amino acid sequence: CASSPPGQGAGEQYF. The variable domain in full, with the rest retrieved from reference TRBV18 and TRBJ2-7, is NAGVMQNPRHLVRRRGQEARLRCSPMKGHSHVYWYRQLPEEGLKFMVYLQKENIIDESGMPKERFSAEFPKEGPSILRIQQVVRGDSAAYFCASSPPGQGAGEQYFGPGTRLTVT.